This TCR beta chain stems from a study of STAT5B mutations in CD4+ large granular lymphocyte leukemia. The assay was immunoSEQ multiplex PCR, and TCRdb's table has in-frame clones only and misses some. The data hold about 33,000 clones, with around 74% observed a single time. Worth noting for this clone: Its antigen is still unknown.

Whole-study findings and limits: Patient CD4-sorted repertoires looked more clonal than healthy CD4+ repertoires, even without putative leukemic clones. Data were not HLA-matched across samples. Top patient clones used TRBV06 genes more often: 8/27 versus 2/35 in controls.

The CDR3 length is 15 residues. V lost 0 bases to trimming and J lost 5 bases, with 13 bases between them. Germline assignment: CDR1 LGHNA and CDR2 YSLEER. The sequence derives from a human donor in good health. The genes are TRBV4-3 and TRBJ1-2; D gene unclear. Sequenced input: CD4+ T cells from blood buffy coats. The DNA for the CDR3 is TGCGCCAGCAGCCAAGATCGGAACGGTTTGTATGGCTACACCTTC. Translated: CASSQDRNGLYGYTF.